This TCR beta chain is from a study of blood T cell repertoires in COVID-19. The wider study: COVID-19 samples, acute and convalescent, were from the United States, Italy and Spain. Sources were T cells, B-cell-depleted T cells, or PBMCs; the material itself was cDNA or gDNA.

Repertoires were generated with immunoSEQ multiplex PCR, while TCRdb's copy carries only in-frame clones and drops some. The sample contains approximately 74,000 clones, approximately 83% of which appear only once. This CDR3 is 13 amino acids long. J lost 11 bases, V lost 5 bases, and 9 bases had no gene match. The receptor's source is a man older than 75 with active or convalescent COVID-19. Sequencing was done on a sample of peripheral blood. J is TRBJ1-5 and V is TRBV12-3 or TRBV12-4; 7 bases are shared with TRBD1. The CDR3 sequence: CASSPGTANSQHF. DNA for the CDR3: TGTGCCAGCAGTCCCGGGACAGCCAACTCCCAGCATTTT.